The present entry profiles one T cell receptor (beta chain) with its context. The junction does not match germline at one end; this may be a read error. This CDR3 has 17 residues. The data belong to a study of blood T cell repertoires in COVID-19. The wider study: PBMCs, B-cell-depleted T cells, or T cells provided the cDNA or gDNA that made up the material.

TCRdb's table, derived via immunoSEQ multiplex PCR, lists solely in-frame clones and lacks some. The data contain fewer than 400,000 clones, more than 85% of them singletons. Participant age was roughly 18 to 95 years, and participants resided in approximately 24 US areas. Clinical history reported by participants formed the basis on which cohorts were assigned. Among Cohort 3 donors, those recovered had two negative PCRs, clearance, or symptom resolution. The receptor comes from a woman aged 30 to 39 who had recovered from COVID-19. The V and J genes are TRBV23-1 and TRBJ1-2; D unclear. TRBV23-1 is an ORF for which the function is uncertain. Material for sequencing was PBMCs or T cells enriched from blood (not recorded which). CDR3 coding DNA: TGCGCCAGCAGTCCCAGACGACGAGGAGCCACTAATTATGGCTACACCTTC. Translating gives CASSPRRRGATNYGYTF.